This TCR beta chain was recorded in a study of breast tumors, draining lymph nodes, adjacent tissues. Findings and caveats of the study: Tumor repertoires ranked between lymph nodes and nontumor tissue in diversity, with V and J gene preferences. Luminal-like breast cancer showed significantly greater tumor-nontumor repertoire similarity than basal-like breast cancer did.

This clonotype was picked up one time. Its antigen is not identified. Breast cancer patients provided tissue from their axillary draining lymph nodes. Germline CDR1 and CDR2: SGHVS and FNYEAQ. This CDR3 is built from 17 residues. The V end was cut by 5 bases, the J end by 0 bases, with 19 bases between. TCRdb reprocessed the multiplex PCR reads via MiXCR and lists one record per CDR3 protein. The table lists about 200,000 distinct CDR3 sequences, roughly 31% of them singletons. J is TRBJ1-2 and V is TRBV7-6; D is possibly TRBD1 (5 bases). Source material: axillary lymph node tissue. The source is a female donor with breast cancer. Some clones in this sample may be carry-over from other donors' samples. The DNA of the CDR3 is TGTGCCAGCAGCGATGGGACTAGCGGGGGGACTAACTATGGCTACACCTTC. Its translation: CASSDGTSGGTNYGYTF.